This paragraph covers one T cell receptor beta chain sequence. Individuals drawn from 24 US areas were roughly 18 to 89 years old. Original processing methods: Researchers report that nucleated cell counts were estimated from reference gene primer amplification. Sequencing used immunoSEQ multiplex PCR; TCRdb keeps in-frame clones, though not all of them. V, J and clone size reflect that table, while D and trimming were determined from the DNA. The sample lists about 280,000 clones, 85% occurring once. The sample belongs to a study of blood T cell repertoires in COVID-19. Across the study: Specimens from acute and convalescent COVID-19 originated in the United States, Italy and Spain. Sample material is recorded as cDNA or gDNA derived from T cells, B-cell-depleted T cells, or PBMCs.

The sequencing input was PBMCs or T cells enriched from blood (not recorded which). The sequence came from a woman aged 45-59 years who had recovered from COVID-19.

CDR3 protein: CASGTLGTGMYIQYF. The CDR3 bases are TGTGCCAGCGGAACCCTGGGGACAGGGATGTACATTCAGTACTTC. The chain employs TRBV27 and TRBJ2-4, with 9 bases aligning to TRBD1. This CDR3 has 15 residues. The germline V gene has CDR1 MNHEY and CDR2 SMNVEV (reference sequence). Trimming took 8 bases from V and 8 from J; bases not matched to a gene: 13.